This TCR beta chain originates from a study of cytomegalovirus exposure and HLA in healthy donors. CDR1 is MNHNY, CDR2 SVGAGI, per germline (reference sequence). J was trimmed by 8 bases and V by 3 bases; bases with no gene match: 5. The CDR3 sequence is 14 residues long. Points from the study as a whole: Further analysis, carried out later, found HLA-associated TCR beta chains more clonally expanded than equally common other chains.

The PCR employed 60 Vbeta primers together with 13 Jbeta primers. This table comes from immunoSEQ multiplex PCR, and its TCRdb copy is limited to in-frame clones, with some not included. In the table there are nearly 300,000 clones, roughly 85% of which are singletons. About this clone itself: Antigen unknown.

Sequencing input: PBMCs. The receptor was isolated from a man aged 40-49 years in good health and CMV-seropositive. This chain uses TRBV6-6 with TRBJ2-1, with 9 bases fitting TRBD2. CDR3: CASSYGGRDDEQFF. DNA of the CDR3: TGTGCCAGCAGTTATGGCGGGAGGGACGATGAGCAGTTCTTC.